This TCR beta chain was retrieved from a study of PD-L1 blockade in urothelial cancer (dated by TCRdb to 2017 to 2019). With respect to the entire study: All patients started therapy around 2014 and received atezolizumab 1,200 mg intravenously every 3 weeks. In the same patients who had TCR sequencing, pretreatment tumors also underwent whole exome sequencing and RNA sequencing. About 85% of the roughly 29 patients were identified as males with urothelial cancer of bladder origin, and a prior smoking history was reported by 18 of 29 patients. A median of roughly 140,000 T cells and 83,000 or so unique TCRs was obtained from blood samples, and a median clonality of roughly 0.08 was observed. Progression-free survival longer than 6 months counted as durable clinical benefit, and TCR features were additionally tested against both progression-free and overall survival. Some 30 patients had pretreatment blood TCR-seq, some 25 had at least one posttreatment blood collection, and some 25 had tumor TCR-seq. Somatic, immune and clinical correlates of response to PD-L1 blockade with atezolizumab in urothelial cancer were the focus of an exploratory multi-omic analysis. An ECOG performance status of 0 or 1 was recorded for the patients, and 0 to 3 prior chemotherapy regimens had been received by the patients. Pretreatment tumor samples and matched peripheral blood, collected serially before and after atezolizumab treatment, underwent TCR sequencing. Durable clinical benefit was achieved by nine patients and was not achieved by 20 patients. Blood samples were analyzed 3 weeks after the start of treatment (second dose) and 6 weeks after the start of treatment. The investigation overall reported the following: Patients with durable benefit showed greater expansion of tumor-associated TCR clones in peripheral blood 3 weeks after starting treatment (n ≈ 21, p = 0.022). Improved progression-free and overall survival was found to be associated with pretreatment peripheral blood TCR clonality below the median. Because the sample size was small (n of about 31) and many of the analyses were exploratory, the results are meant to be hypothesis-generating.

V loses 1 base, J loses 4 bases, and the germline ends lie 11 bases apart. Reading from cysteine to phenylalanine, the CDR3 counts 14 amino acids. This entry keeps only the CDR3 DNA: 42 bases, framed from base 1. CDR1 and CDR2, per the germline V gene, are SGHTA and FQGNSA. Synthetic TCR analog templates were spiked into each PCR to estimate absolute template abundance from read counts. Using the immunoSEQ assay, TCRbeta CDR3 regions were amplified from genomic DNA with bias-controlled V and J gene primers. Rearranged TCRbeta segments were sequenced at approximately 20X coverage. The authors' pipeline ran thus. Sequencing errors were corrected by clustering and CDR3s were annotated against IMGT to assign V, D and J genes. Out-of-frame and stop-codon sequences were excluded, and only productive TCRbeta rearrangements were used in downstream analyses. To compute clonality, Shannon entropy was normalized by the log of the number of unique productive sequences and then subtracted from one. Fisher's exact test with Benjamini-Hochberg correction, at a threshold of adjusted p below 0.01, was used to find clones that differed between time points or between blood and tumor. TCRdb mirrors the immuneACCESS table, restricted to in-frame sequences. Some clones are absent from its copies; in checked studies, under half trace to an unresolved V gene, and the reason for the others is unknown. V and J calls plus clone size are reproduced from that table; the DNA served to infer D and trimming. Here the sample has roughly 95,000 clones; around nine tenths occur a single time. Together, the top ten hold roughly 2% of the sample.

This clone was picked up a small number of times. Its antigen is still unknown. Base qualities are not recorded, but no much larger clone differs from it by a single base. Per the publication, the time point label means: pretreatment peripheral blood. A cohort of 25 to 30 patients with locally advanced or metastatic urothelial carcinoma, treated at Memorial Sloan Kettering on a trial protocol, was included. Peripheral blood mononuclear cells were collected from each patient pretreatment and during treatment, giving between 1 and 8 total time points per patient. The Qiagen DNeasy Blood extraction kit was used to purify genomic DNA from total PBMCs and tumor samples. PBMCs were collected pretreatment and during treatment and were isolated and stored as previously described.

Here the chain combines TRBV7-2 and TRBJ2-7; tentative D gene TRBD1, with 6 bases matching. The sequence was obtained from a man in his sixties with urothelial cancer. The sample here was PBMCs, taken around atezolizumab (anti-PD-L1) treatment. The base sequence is TGTGCCAGCAGCTTAGTGGGACAAAATTACGAGCAGTACTTC. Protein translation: CASSLVGQNYEQYF. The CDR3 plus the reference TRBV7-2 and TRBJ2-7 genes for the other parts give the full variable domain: GAGVSQSPSNKVTEKGKDVELRCDPISGHTALYWYRQSLGQGLEFLIYFQGNSAPDKSGLPSDRFSAERTGGSVSTLTIQRTQQEDSAVYLCASSLVGQNYEQYFGPGTRLTVT.